The 30 T cell receptor beta chains reported below all come from one sample, sequenced in a study of T cells in Graves' hyperthyroidism and ophthalmopathy. TCR beta CDR3 sequences were amplified from RNA transcripts. HTBI primers drove first-round RT-PCR of the TCR CDR3. TCRdb reprocessed the multiplex PCR reads with MiXCR, giving one entry per CDR3 protein. The data contain 750,000 to 950,000 distinct CDR3 sequences, approximately 40% of them seen just once; the ten biggest clones take up roughly 8.3%. The sample comprised blood. The origin of the receptors is a man aged 18 to 30 with Graves' hyperthyroidism.

This clonotype was seen at least ten times. The chain combines TRBV25-1 with TRBJ2-5; the D is unclear. Trimming removed 5 bases from V and 5 bases from J, with 15 bases in between. CDR3 length equals 14 residues. The germline CDR1 and CDR2 sequences are MGHDK and SYGVNS. CDR3 amino acids: CASSPHSLTETQYF. The DNA for the CDR3 is TGTGCCAGCAGTCCCCACAGCCTGACTGAGACCCAGTACTTC.

This clonotype was seen at least ten times. The CDR3 nucleotides read TGCAGTGCTAGGGAGACAGTGGACAACTATGGCTACACCTTC. Its protein is CSARETVDNYGYTF. The genes are TRBV20-1 and TRBJ1-2, with D possibly matching TRBD1 (5 bases). The CDR3 is made up of 14 amino acids. The V end was cut by 3 bases, the J end by 2 bases, with 13 bases between. The germline CDR1 and CDR2 sequences are DFQATT and SNEGSKA (reference sequence).

The genes are TRBV7-2 and TRBJ2-5, with D possibly TRBD1 on 6 matching bases. Trimming pared 2 bases from V and 2 bases from J, leaving 9 bases between. Germline V gene sequence: CDR1 SGHTA, CDR2 FQGNSA. The CDR3 extends over 14 amino acids. The CDR3 DNA sequence: TGTGCCAGCAGCTTATACAGGGAACAAGAGACCCAGTACTTC. Translated, it gives CASSLYREQETQYF.

This clonotype was observed at least ten times. This sequence joins TRBV7-2 and TRBJ2-7; 8 positions agree with TRBD1. CDR3 length equals 14 residues. Germline lookup yields CDR1 SGHTA and CDR2 FQGNSA. V was pared by 5 bases and J by 7 bases, with 10 bases of the junction left unmatched. CDR3 sequence: CASSRGQALREQYF. CDR3 coding DNA: TGTGCCAGCAGCCGGGGACAGGCACTGCGGGAGCAGTACTTC.

This clonotype was counted between two and nine times. V usage is TRBV5-1 and J usage is TRBJ2-2; the D gene is possibly TRBD1 (6 bases). Trimming stripped 3 bases from V and 3 bases from J, with 21 bases between. This CDR3 contains 18 residues. Germline V lookup: CDR1 SGHRS, CDR2 YFSETQ. CDR3 residues: CASSSSQGFSSDTGELFF. The CDR3 region has the DNA TGCGCCAGCAGCTCATCACAGGGATTTTCGTCGGACACCGGGGAGCTGTTTTTT.

This clonotype was counted many times. The rearrangement joins TRBV7-3 to TRBJ2-2, with 7 positions matching TRBD2. Germline V gene data show CDR1 as SGHTA and CDR2 as FQGTGA. This CDR3 spans 12 amino acids. V dropped 5 bases and J dropped 10; count of bases not matched to a gene: 4. The CDR3 region is CASSGGGPELFF. As DNA, the CDR3 is TGTGCCAGCAGCGGGGGAGGGCCGGAGCTGTTTTTT.

The chain has TRBV6-5 and TRBJ2-7; 7 bases align to TRBD2. After removal of 4 bases from V and 3 bases from J, the junction contained 6 bases not matched to a gene. The CDR3 extends over 14 amino acids. Germline V gene sequence: CDR1 MNHEY, CDR2 SVGAGI. In DNA, the CDR3 is TGTGCCAGCAGTTCCTACGGGACTAACTACGAGCAGTACTTC. Translation gives CASSSYGTNYEQYF.

Ten or more counts support this clonotype. The chain is built from TRBV19 and TRBJ1-4; no definite D call. V lost 3 bases and J lost 0, with 5 bases in between. The CDR3 length is 14 residues. Looked up from germline, CDR1 is LNHDA and CDR2 is SQIVND (reference sequence). The DNA of the CDR3 is TGTGCCAGTAGTATGACGGCAACTAATGAAAAACTGTTTTTT. This codes for CASSMTATNEKLFF.

The CDR3 DNA sequence: TGCGCCAGCAGCTTGGACTGGGAGCAGCCCCAGCATTTT. It specifies CASSLDWEQPQHF. J is TRBJ1-5 and V is TRBV5-1, with unresolved D. Germline V gene data show CDR1 as SGHRS and CDR2 as YFSETQ. The V end was cut by 0 bases, the J end by 7 bases, with 8 bases between. This CDR3 is 13 amino acids long.

This clonotype was seen more than once but under ten times. The chain recombines TRBV19 with TRBJ2-2; D perhaps matches TRBD2 (5 bases). The germline gives CDR1 LNHDA, CDR2 SQIVND (reference sequence). The CDR3 spans 15 residues. Trimming left V 9 bases short and J 6 bases short, with 20 bases between. The CDR3 loop reads CASSEFSLDSGELFF. The CDR3 DNA follows: TGTGCCAGCAGTGAATTTTCGTTGGACTCCGGGGAGCTGTTTTTT.

V is TRBV6-6 and J is TRBJ2-7, with 8 nucleotides matching TRBD2. The junction had 4 bases not matched to a gene; V was cut back by 6 bases and J by 0 bases. This CDR3 is 14 amino acids long. Germline V lookup: CDR1 MNHNY, CDR2 SVGAGI (reference sequence). DNA for the CDR3: TGTGCCAGCAGGAGACTAGCGTTCTCCTACGAGCAGTACTTC. As protein: CASRRLAFSYEQYF.

This clonotype occurred a few times. The chain uses TRBV9 and TRBJ2-7, with 7 bases lining up with TRBD1. This CDR3 contains 15 residues. The germline V gene encodes CDR1 SGDLS and CDR2 YYNGEE. J lost 2 bases, V lost 0 bases, and 5 bases had no gene match. The DNA for the CDR3 is TGTGCCAGCAGCGTAGCTACAGGGGCCCCCTACGAGCAGTACTTC. Translating it yields CASSVATGAPYEQYF. The full variable domain, rest sourced from reference TRBV9 and TRBJ2-7, is DSGVTQTPKHLITATGQRVTLRCSPRSGDLSVYWYQQSLDQGLQFLIQYYNGEERAKGNILERFSAQQFPDLHSELNLSSLELGDSALYFCASSVATGAPYEQYFGPGTRLTVT.

This clonotype was seen a few times. V usage is TRBV7-2 and J usage is TRBJ2-7; weak D call: TRBD2 (6 bases). This CDR3 is 15 amino acids long. Germline assignment: CDR1 SGHTA and CDR2 FQGNSA. Trimming removed 7 bases from V and 0 bases from J, with 16 bases in between. The CDR3 region is CASTPAGRRSYEQYF. CDR3 in DNA: TGTGCCAGCACCCCCGCGGGACGCCGCTCCTACGAGCAGTACTTC.

The rearrangement links TRBV13 to TRBJ2-7; possibly TRBD1 for D (7 bases). The CDR3 covers 15 residues. V lost 5 bases to trimming and J lost 6 bases, with 20 bases between them. The germline CDR1 and CDR2 sequences are PRHDT and FYEKMQ (reference sequence). The CDR3 nucleotides read TGTGCCAGCAGCCCGGGCGGGACAGCAAGCCCCGAGCAGTACTTC. It translates to CASSPGGTASPEQYF.

About this clonotype: Germline is not matched at one junction end, which may reflect a read error. The V and J genes are TRBV2 and TRBJ1-1; D gene ambiguous. Germline lookup yields CDR1 SNHLY and CDR2 FYNNEI. The CDR3 extends over 12 amino acids. CDR3 loop: CASSYDKGAAFF. CDR3 DNA: TGCGCCAGCAGTTACGATAAAGGAGCGGCTTTCTTT.

This chain links TRBV7-3 with TRBJ1-1, with D unresolved. CDR1 and CDR2 (germline): SGHTA, FQGTGA. Trimming shortened V by 2 bases and J by 1 base, and 17 bases separated the two germline ends. The CDR3 contains 17 residues. CDR3 protein: CASSLSVGRRSNTEAFF. Written as DNA, the CDR3 is TGTGCCAGCAGCTTATCGGTAGGGCGGAGATCGAACACTGAAGCTTTCTTT.

The chain uses TRBV10-3 and TRBJ2-5, with 14 bases identical to TRBD2. The V segment lost 2 bases and the J segment 4 bases; nucleotides outside the gene matches: 3. The CDR3 totals 16 residues. Germline loops: CDR1 ENHRY, CDR2 SYGVKD. DNA for the CDR3: TGTGCCATCAGTGAGGGACTAGCGGGGGGCGGAGAGACCCAGTACTTC. Encoded protein: CAISEGLAGGGETQYF.

This clonotype showed up just a few times. The J gene is TRBJ1-5, the V gene TRBV12-3 or TRBV12-4; unclear D gene. V was cut by 3 bases and J by 4 bases, with 10 bases left in between. This CDR3 is 14 amino acids long. In DNA, the CDR3 is TGTGCCAGCAGTTTTGGTCACCCAAATCAGCCCCAGCATTTT. Its protein product is CASSFGHPNQPQHF.

The table lists this clonotype with a few counts. The rearrangement joins TRBV9 to TRBJ2-7; D remains unclear. The CDR3 is 12 residues long. Trimming left V 4 bases short and J 3 bases short, with 8 bases between. Germline V gives CDR1 SGDLS, CDR2 YYNGEE. CDR3 sequence reads: CASSTLDYEQYF. The CDR3 nucleotides read TGTGCCAGCAGCACGCTGGACTACGAGCAGTACTTC.

The chain joins TRBV20-1 to TRBJ2-5, with a tentative D call TRBD2 (6 bases). The J call may not be correct, given that the DNA end is closer to TRBJ2-7. Germline V gives CDR1 DFQATT, CDR2 SNEGSKA (reference sequence). The CDR3 has 14 amino acids. Written as DNA, the CDR3 is TGCAGTGCTCGTAGCGGACCCCGAGGCGACGAGCAGTACTTC. It translates to CSARSGPRGDEQYF.

This clonotype has at least ten counts. CDR3 region: CASSIGARVGQPQHF. The DNA of the CDR3 is TGTGCCAGTAGTATAGGAGCCAGGGTGGGCCAGCCCCAGCATTTT. The chain combines TRBV19 with TRBJ1-5; possible D gene TRBD1, 5 bases. CDR3 size: 15 residues. V was trimmed by 1 base and J by 7 bases, leaving 14 bases between them. Germline V gene sequence: CDR1 LNHDA, CDR2 SQIVND (reference sequence). Full variable domain (rest looked up from reference TRBV19 and TRBJ1-5): DGGITQSPKYLFRKEGQNVTLSCEQNLNHDAMYWYRQDPGQGLRLIYYSQIVNDFQKGDIAEGYSVSREKKESFPLTVTSAQKNPTAFYLCASSIGARVGQPQHFGDGTRLSIL.

V is TRBV15 and J is TRBJ1-5, with 7 bases that match TRBD1. After removal of 0 bases from V and 2 bases from J, the junction contained 7 bases not matched to a gene. The CDR3 loop spans 17 amino acids. CDR1 and CDR2 from the germline V gene are LNHNV and YYDKDF (reference sequence). In DNA, the CDR3 is TGTGCCACCAGCAGAGATCTGTATACAGGGGGCAATCAGCCCCAGCATTTT. Protein sequence: CATSRDLYTGGNQPQHF.

The chain recombines TRBV25-1 with TRBJ2-7; D is unclear. Germline V gene data show CDR1 as MGHDK and CDR2 as SYGVNS. This CDR3 comprises 13 residues. Trimming took off 9 bases at V and 2 bases at J, with 14 bases between the two ends. CDR3 region: CASGPRAPYEQYF. Here the CDR3 DNA reads TGTGCCAGTGGACCGAGAGCGCCCTACGAGCAGTACTTC.

A few counts support this clonotype. This chain connects TRBV7-9 to TRBJ2-5, with TRBD2 as a possible D gene (5 bases). Germline V gene lookup returns CDR1 SEHNR and CDR2 FQNEAQ (reference sequence). CDR3 size: 15 residues. The ends were cut back, 4 bases at V and 1 base at J, with 13 bases in the middle. The CDR3 reads CASSSPGSRQETQYF. Written as DNA, the CDR3 is TGTGCCAGCAGCTCGCCGGGGAGTCGCCAAGAGACCCAGTACTTC.

The chain carries TRBV2 and TRBJ1-1; a possible D gene is TRBD1 (5 bases). Germline loops: CDR1 SNHLY, CDR2 FYNNEI. This CDR3 comprises 13 residues. With 10 bases removed from V and 0 bases from J, the gap between germline ends came to 12 bases. CDR3 DNA: TGTGCCAACAGCCTGACAGTGAACACTGAAGCTTTCTTT. It specifies CANSLTVNTEAFF. The full variable domain, completed using reference TRBV2 and TRBJ1-1, is EPEVTQTPSHQVTQMGQEVILRCVPISNHLYFYWYRQILGQKVEFLVSFYNNEISEKSEIFDDQFSVERPDGSNFTLKIRSTKLEDSAMYFCANSLTVNTEAFFGQGTRLTVV.

This clonotype was detected a few times. The J gene is TRBJ1-3, the V gene TRBV20-1; D possibly corresponds to TRBD1 (5 bases). In germline, CDR1 is DFQATT, CDR2 SNEGSKA (reference sequence). The germline V and J ends were trimmed by 5 bases and 7 bases, with 9 bases remaining between them. This CDR3 is 11 amino acids long. Here the CDR3 DNA reads TGCAGTGCTGCAGGGCAGAACACCATATATTTT. Protein product: CSAAGQNTIYF.

V usage is TRBV24-1 and J usage is TRBJ2-3; tentatively, D is TRBD1 or TRBD2 (5 bases each). The CDR3 runs 12 residues. V lost 9 bases and J lost 2, with 8 bases in between. Germline V lookup: CDR1 KGHDR, CDR2 SFDVKD. As DNA, the CDR3 is TGTGCCACCGCAGGGACCACAGATACGCAGTATTTT. Translating it yields CATAGTTDTQYF.

Note on this clonotype: The germline gene is not matched at one end of the junction; a read error may be the cause. The V gene is TRBV4-1, the J gene TRBJ2-7; D is tentatively TRBD1 or TRBD2 (5 bases each). Germline-derived CDR1 and CDR2 are MGHRA and YSYEKL. The CDR3 totals 15 residues. The CDR3 DNA is TGTGCCAGCAGCCACCCCGGGACCCAAGCCTACGAGCAGTACTTC. This codes for CASSHPGTQAYEQYF.

The chain carries TRBV7-2 and TRBJ2-7, with D perhaps matching TRBD1 (6 bases). CDR3 size: 14 residues. With 5 bases removed from V and 7 bases from J, the gap between germline ends came to 18 bases. The V gene's germline CDR1 is SGHTA and CDR2 FQGNSA. In DNA form, the CDR3 reads TGTGCCAGCAGCGCGCAGGGGCGGTTATTTGAGCAGTACTTC. It yields the protein CASSAQGRLFEQYF.

J is TRBJ2-2 and V is TRBV9, with a weak D call TRBD2 (5 bases). Germline V gives CDR1 SGDLS, CDR2 YYNGEE. V gave up 5 bases and J gave up 6 bases, with 8 bases separating them. CDR3 length equals 12 residues. The CDR3 DNA is TGTGCCAGCAGAATGGACTCCGGGGAGCTGTTTTTT. Translated: CASRMDSGELFF. Variable domain in full (rest from reference TRBV9 and TRBJ2-2): DSGVTQTPKHLITATGQRVTLRCSPRSGDLSVYWYQQSLDQGLQFLIQYYNGEERAKGNILERFSAQQFPDLHSELNLSSLELGDSALYFCASRMDSGELFFGEGSRLTVL.